This TCR beta chain derives from a study of beta chain features in type 1 diabetes. Overall study results and limits: Moderate but significant shortening of TCRB CDR3s was recorded in all four CD4+ subsets from Type 1 diabetes patients. Patients with type 1 diabetes carried fewer insertions and had more deletions at their VDJ junctions.

All of the isolated RNA was reverse transcribed, so expressed TCRB transcripts were sequenced. Sequenced by immunoSEQ multiplex PCR; TCRdb stores in-frame clones only, minus some. Counted here are 300,000 to 400,000 clones, approximately 13% occurring once; the ten biggest clones make up roughly 0.015%. The CDR3 extends over 14 amino acids. Per germline, CDR1 LGHNA and CDR2 YNFKEQ. Deletions cut 4 bases from V and 6 bases from J, with 15 bases between. Details on this clone: Its cognate antigen is unknown.

This sequence originates from a young woman with type 1 diabetes. This chain uses TRBV4-2 with TRBJ1-1; no clear D. The sequenced sample was naive CD4+ T cells from blood. The CDR3 spells CASSRGPGVAEAFF. CDR3 nucleotide sequence: TGTGCCAGCAGCCGAGGCCCCGGAGTGGCTGAAGCTTTCTTT.